Following are 23 T cell receptor beta chains from one sample sequenced in a study of OX40 agonist ivuxolimab in advanced cancers. TCRdb's table, derived via immunoSEQ multiplex PCR, lists solely in-frame clones and lacks some. In the table there are about 62,000 clones, 65% to 85% of which are singletons. The sequencing here drew on CD4+ or CD8+ T cells sorted from blood, taken in a trial of the OX40 agonist ivuxolimab. Receptors originate from an adult with an advanced solid tumor such as melanoma, head and neck, liver or kidney cancer.

The V and J genes are TRBV5-8 and TRBJ2-7; D uncertain. V lost 3 bases and J lost 0, with 10 bases in between. Germline CDR1 SGHTS, CDR2 YDEGEE. The CDR3 is made up of 14 amino acids. The CDR3 region has the DNA TGTGCCAGCAGCTCCGGGCCGAGCTCCTACGAGCAGTACTTC. Translation gives CASSSGPSSYEQYF.

This chain uses TRBV14 with TRBJ2-7; D may be TRBD1 (5 bases). Germline CDR1 is SGHDN and CDR2 is FVKESK. The CDR3 sequence is 17 residues long. V was clipped by 4 bases and J by 0 bases, with 19 bases between them. This CDR3 reads CASSPLEGQGSSYEQYF. The DNA for the CDR3 is TGTGCCAGCAGCCCCCTCGAAGGGCAGGGAAGCTCCTACGAGCAGTACTTC.

In the case of this clone: Other DNA sequences in the sample encode the same CDR3. The chain uses TRBV7-9 and TRBJ1-2; TRBD1 agrees at 10 bases. There are 13 residues in the CDR3. The V gene's germline CDR1 is SEHNR and CDR2 FQNEAQ (reference sequence). V lost 4 bases to trimming and J lost 6 bases; unmatched junction nucleotides: 2. The CDR3 coding sequence is TGTGCCAGCAGCTACGGGACAGGGGATGGCTACACCTTC. Residues: CASSYGTGDGYTF.

Regarding this clone: One end of the junction fails to match germline, which may point to a read error. This rearrangement joins TRBV7-8 to TRBJ2-2; TRBD2 is a possible D gene (6 bases). CDR3 length: 19 amino acids. The germline V gene encodes CDR1 SGHVS and CDR2 FQNEAQ. CDR3 residues: CASSLVVVGQGGNIGELFF. In DNA, the CDR3 is TGTGCCAGCAGCTTAGTGGTTGTGGGGCAGGGAGGAAACATCGGGGAGCTGTTTTTT.

The CDR3 bases are TGTGCCAGCAGTTTTCGGCTGTCGGGGGTGGATGAGCAGTACTTC. Its protein is CASSFRLSGVDEQYF. V and J are TRBV27 and TRBJ2-7; perhaps TRBD2 as D (6 bases). The CDR3 loop spans 15 amino acids. Trimming left V 3 bases short and J 7 bases short, with 19 bases between. The germline V gene encodes CDR1 MNHEY and CDR2 SMNVEV (reference sequence).

This chain links TRBV11-2 with TRBJ2-7; D not certain. The CDR3 has 13 residues. Per germline, CDR1 SGHAT and CDR2 FQNNGV. V shed 5 bases and J shed 3 bases, with 11 bases lying between them. CDR3 sequence (DNA): TGTGCCAGCAGCCGCGACGCCCTCTACGAGCAGTACTTC. It codes for CASSRDALYEQYF.

The rearrangement uses TRBV6-5 and TRBJ1-2; D may be TRBD1 (5 bases). V dropped 6 bases and J dropped 2 bases, with 10 bases sitting between them. CDR3 length: 13 residues. The germline V gene has CDR1 MNHEY and CDR2 SVGAGI. CDR3 loop: CASRKTENYGYTF. The CDR3 DNA follows: TGTGCCAGCAGAAAGACAGAGAACTATGGCTACACCTTC.

The chain uses TRBV25-1 and TRBJ1-1; D perhaps matches TRBD1 (5 bases). This CDR3 is built from 14 residues. From germline, CDR1 is MGHDK and CDR2 SYGVNS. V lost 1 base and J lost 6, with 12 bases in between. The CDR3 loop reads CASSEWGNLAEAFF. The CDR3 DNA reads as TGTGCCAGCAGTGAATGGGGGAACCTGGCTGAAGCTTTCTTT.

The chain couples TRBV21-1 to TRBJ2-7; the tabulated D call, TRBD2, remains unverified against the DNA. TRBV21-1 corresponds to a pseudogene. This CDR3 contains 18 residues. For the CDR3, the DNA is TGTGCCAGCAGCAGTCCCGGGACTAGCGGGGGGGCCTCAGTCGAGCAGTACTTC. Protein product: CASSSPGTSGGASVEQYF.

The chain combines TRBV5-6 with TRBJ1-3; the D gene is possibly TRBD1 (6 bases). With 3 bases removed from V and 2 bases from J, the gap between germline ends came to 18 bases. This CDR3 region has 17 residues. Germline CDR1 is SGHDT and CDR2 is YYEEEE. The DNA of the CDR3 is TGTGCCAGCAGCTCAAACCCGGGGGCCAGGCCTGGAAACACCATATATTTT. Amino acids: CASSSNPGARPGNTIYF.

The genes are TRBV15 and TRBJ2-5; the D call may be TRBD1 or TRBD2 (6 bases each). The CDR3 is 19 amino acids. Germline V CDR1 and CDR2: LNHNV, YYDKDF (reference sequence). V was clipped by 0 bases and J by 0 bases, with 20 bases between them. DNA for the CDR3: TGTGCCACCAGCAGAGATGCAAGGAAGGGGGGAATAAACCAAGAGACCCAGTACTTC. It specifies CATSRDARKGGINQETQYF.

V is TRBV5-1 and J is TRBJ2-7; D gene ambiguous. V was pared by 1 base and J by 2 bases, with 10 bases between. CDR3 size: 14 residues. CDR1 and CDR2 (germline): SGHRS, YFSETQ. CDR3 sequence: CASSLLDRAYEQYF. CDR3 nucleotide sequence: TGCGCCAGCAGCTTGCTGGACCGCGCCTACGAGCAGTACTTC.

This chain links TRBV4-2 with TRBJ2-1, with 10 positions matching TRBD2. V lost 0 bases, J lost 3 bases, and 5 bases stayed unmatched. CDR3 length: 17 residues. Germline V CDR1 and CDR2: LGHNA, YNFKEQ. The CDR3 loop is CASSQDAAGGFYNEQFF. CDR3 in DNA: TGTGCCAGCAGCCAAGATGCAGCGGGGGGGTTCTACAATGAGCAGTTCTTC.

The chain couples TRBV7-9 to TRBJ2-4, with TRBD1 identical over 7 bases. Trimming removed 1 base from V and 2 bases from J; junction bases left unmatched: 2. Germline values: CDR1 SEHNR, CDR2 FQNEAQ (reference sequence). This CDR3 comprises 15 residues. The CDR3 protein is CASSLGQGTKNIQYF. The DNA for the CDR3 is TGTGCCAGCAGCTTAGGACAGGGCACCAAAAACATTCAGTACTTC.

J is TRBJ2-2 and V is TRBV16; D perhaps matches TRBD1 (6 bases). V lost 3 bases to trimming and J lost 6 bases, with 8 bases between them. The CDR3 runs to 13 residues. Per germline, CDR1 KGHSY and CDR2 FQNENV. The CDR3 nucleotides read TGTGCCAGCAGCCACAGGGGTCCCGGGGAGCTGTTTTTT. Translating it yields CASSHRGPGELFF.

This chain links TRBV5-4 with TRBJ1-6; D is possibly TRBD1 (6 bases). Germline CDR1 reads SGHNT; CDR2 reads YYREEE (reference sequence). Trimming cost V 3 bases and J 10 bases, with 20 bases left between them. This CDR3 region has 16 residues. Written as DNA, the CDR3 is TGTGCCAGCAGCTACAAAACAGGGCGAAAATCATCACCCCTCCACTTT. Residues: CASSYKTGRKSSPLHF.

This chain joins TRBV30 and TRBJ1-5; D is perhaps TRBD1 (6 bases). V lost 4 bases and J 5 bases, leaving 12 bases between the germline ends. The CDR3 consists of 13 residues. Per germline, CDR1 GTSNPN and CDR2 SVGIG (reference sequence). The CDR3, as DNA: TGTGCCTGGACACAAAAGGGGGATCAGCCCCAGCATTTT. This sequence encodes CAWTQKGDQPQHF.

The rearrangement joins TRBV19 to TRBJ1-3; a weak D match, TRBD1 (5 bases). Germline V gene data show CDR1 as LNHDA and CDR2 as SQIVND (reference sequence). The CDR3 covers 15 residues. V gave up 3 bases and J gave up 0 bases, with 9 bases separating them. CDR3 sequence: CASSMPDISGNTIYF. The CDR3 DNA sequence: TGTGCCAGTAGTATGCCGGACATCTCTGGAAACACCATATATTTT. Combining the CDR3 with reference TRBV19 and TRBJ1-3 gives the whole variable domain DGGITQSPKYLFRKEGQNVTLSCEQNLNHDAMYWYRQDPGQGLRLIYYSQIVNDFQKGDIAEGYSVSREKKESFPLTVTSAQKNPTAFYLCASSMPDISGNTIYFGEGSWLTVV.

The rearrangement uses TRBV13 and TRBJ1-5; a weak D match, TRBD1 (6 bases). Per germline, CDR1 PRHDT and CDR2 FYEKMQ (reference sequence). There are 15 residues in the CDR3. V shed 8 bases and J shed 5 bases, with 19 bases lying between them. The CDR3 is CASGPPGGRHQPQHF. In DNA, the CDR3 is TGTGCCAGCGGCCCACCGGGGGGGCGTCATCAGCCCCAGCATTTT.

This chain uses TRBV19 with TRBJ1-2, with D perhaps TRBD1 (5 bases). This CDR3 spans 14 amino acids. Trimming shortened V by 3 bases and J by 2 bases, and 10 bases separated the two germline ends. The germline CDR1 and CDR2 sequences are LNHDA and SQIVND (reference sequence). The CDR3 region has the DNA TGTGCCAGTAGTATTCCTCGGGGCAACTATGGCTACACCTTC. Translated: CASSIPRGNYGYTF. Full variable domain (rest looked up from reference TRBV19 and TRBJ1-2): DGGITQSPKYLFRKEGQNVTLSCEQNLNHDAMYWYRQDPGQGLRLIYYSQIVNDFQKGDIAEGYSVSREKKESFPLTVTSAQKNPTAFYLCASSIPRGNYGYTFGSGTRLTVV.

The chain carries TRBV5-8 and TRBJ2-5; D not resolved. Germline V gene lookup returns CDR1 SGHTS and CDR2 YDEGEE. This CDR3 spans 14 amino acids. Trimming cost V 2 bases and J 2 bases, with 10 bases left between them. The CDR3 loop reads CASSFPGAQETQYF. CDR3 in DNA: TGTGCCAGCAGCTTCCCGGGTGCTCAAGAGACCCAGTACTTC.

The chain links TRBV19 to TRBJ1-1, with 10 bases lining up with TRBD1. Trimming took 3 bases from V and 4 from J; bases not matched to a gene: 11. The CDR3 covers 17 residues. In germline, CDR1 is LNHDA, CDR2 SQIVND (reference sequence). The CDR3 DNA is TGTGCCAGTAGTATGTTTGGGACAGGGGTTGTAGGCACTGAAGCTTTCTTT. As protein: CASSMFGTGVVGTEAFF.

This rearrangement joins TRBV2 to TRBJ1-1, with TRBD1 matching 9 bases. CDR1 is SNHLY, CDR2 FYNNEI, per germline. The junction had 6 bases not matched to a gene; V was cut back by 6 bases and J by 4 bases. The CDR3 length is 14 residues. The CDR3 sequence is CASRVQGAPTEAFF. The CDR3 DNA is TGTGCCAGCAGGGTACAGGGGGCCCCCACTGAAGCTTTCTTT.